Listed here are 8 T cell receptor beta chains from one sample, sequenced in a study of blood T cells in healthy people across ages. A second PCR of 7 to 11 cycles used a sample-barcoded 5' primer and a J-beta primer mix. TCRdb processed the 5' RACE reads anew with MiXCR; each CDR3 protein has one entry. The sample yields roughly 860,000 distinct CDR3 sequences, around 68% seen once. The source material was blood. Receptors originate from a man aged 25-45 years in good health.

This rearrangement joins TRBV7-6 to TRBJ2-2; D not certain. The length of the CDR3 is 16 residues. The V end was cut by 1 base, the J end by 0 bases, with 9 bases between. CDR1 SGHVS and CDR2 FNYEAQ come from the germline V gene. In DNA form, the CDR3 reads TGTGCCAGCAGCTTAGATCGGTGGCCGAACACCGGGGAGCTGTTTTTT. It yields the protein CASSLDRWPNTGELFF.

This rearrangement joins TRBV19 to TRBJ2-5, with D perhaps TRBD1 (6 bases). CDR3 size: 13 residues. Germline-derived CDR1 and CDR2 are LNHDA and SQIVND (reference sequence). The V end lost 3 bases, the J end lost 7 bases, and 12 bases lay between the germline ends. CDR3 nucleotide sequence: TGTGCCAGTAGTATCGACAGGATAGGGACCCAGTACTTC. As protein: CASSIDRIGTQYF.

The chain has TRBV29-1 and TRBJ2-1, with D perhaps matching TRBD2 (6 bases). V lost 7 bases and J 0 bases, leaving 25 bases between the germline ends. From germline, CDR1 is SQVTM and CDR2 ANQGSEA. CDR3 length equals 18 residues. CDR3 DNA sequence: TGCAGCGCTTATACTGGCGGGGCCCTTTCGAGCTCCTACAATGAGCAGTTCTTC. The encoded protein is CSAYTGGALSSSYNEQFF.

The J gene is TRBJ2-7, the V gene TRBV6-2 or TRBV6-3, with D tentatively TRBD1 (5 bases). V shed 0 bases and J shed 0 bases, with 15 bases lying between them. The CDR3 is 17 amino acids. Germline CDR1 reads MNHEY; CDR2 reads SVGEGT. The CDR3 loop is CASSYSRQTLSSYEQYF. Here the CDR3 DNA reads TGTGCCAGCAGTTACTCAAGACAGACCCTCAGCTCCTACGAGCAGTACTTC.

This clonotype has just a few counts. The CDR3 DNA reads TGTGCCAGCAGCTTGATGGGGTACAGCAATCAGCCCCAGCATTTT. Protein: CASSLMGYSNQPQHF. V and J are TRBV5-5 and TRBJ1-5; no firm D call. Germline V gene data show CDR1 as SGHKS and CDR2 as YYEKEE (reference sequence). The CDR3 is 15 residues long. Trimming pared 1 base from V and 1 base from J, leaving 9 bases between.

This clonotype was detected only a few times. The V gene is TRBV7-2, the J gene TRBJ2-5, with 9 bases lining up with TRBD2. V lost 5 bases, J lost 2 bases, and 6 bases stayed unmatched. There are 15 residues in the CDR3. CDR1 and CDR2 from the germline V gene are SGHTA and FQGNSA. The CDR3 region is CASSLKTSGQETQYF. CDR3 in DNA: TGTGCCAGCAGCCTTAAGACTAGCGGACAAGAGACCCAGTACTTC.

This rearrangement joins TRBV5-8 to TRBJ2-1; D unresolved. The CDR3 length is 14 residues. The germline CDR1 and CDR2 sequences are SGHTS and YDEGEE. V shed 1 base and J shed 8 bases, with 13 bases lying between them. The CDR3 loop reads CASSLTPPWDEQFF. The CDR3 nucleotides are TGTGCCAGCAGCTTGACCCCTCCTTGGGATGAGCAGTTCTTC.

The chain uses TRBV7-3 and TRBJ2-6, with no clear D. V dropped 5 bases and J dropped 4 bases, with 6 bases sitting between them. The CDR3 runs to 13 residues. Germline values: CDR1 SGHTA, CDR2 FQGTGA. The CDR3 is CASSQLGANVLTF. In DNA form, the CDR3 reads TGTGCCAGCAGCCAGCTCGGGGCCAACGTCCTGACTTTC.